This TCR beta chain was observed in a study of response to subunit inactivated influenza vaccine. The CDR3 has 12 amino acids. Germline V CDR1 and CDR2: SGHDT, YYEEEE. Deletions cut 1 base from V and 3 bases from J, with 5 bases between. MiXCR was run by TCRdb on the RT-PCR reads, yielding one entry per CDR3 protein. Of about 570,000 distinct CDR3 sequences in the sample, roughly 12% are singletons; the top ten hold approximately 10%. This clonotype was observed a handful of times. The same specimen was also included in a second study, on T cells expressing NK-cell markers. That report notes: What made the TCR beta cDNA was 5'RACE template switching with UMIs.

Sequencing used PBMCs from blood, obtained on the day of vaccination. The TCR sequence derives from a man in his fifties or sixties who received an inactivated influenza vaccine. The J gene is TRBJ2-7, the V gene TRBV5-6; D not resolved. CDR3 sequence (DNA): TGTGCCAGCAGCTTGAGGAACTACGAGCAGTACTTC. This codes for CASSLRNYEQYF.